This T cell receptor beta chain was sequenced during a study of breast tumors, draining lymph nodes, adjacent tissues. Study-level points and caveats: Compared with lymph nodes, tumors were less diverse; compared with nontumor tissue, more. Tumor and nontumor repertoires were significantly more similar in luminal-like than in basal-like breast cancer.

This clonotype was seen ten or more times. Its antigen is as yet unknown. TCRdb fed the multiplex PCR reads into MiXCR, producing one record per CDR3 protein. The profile shows approximately 140,000 distinct CDR3 sequences, approximately 32% of them singletons. The CDR3 is 19 amino acids. The germline gives CDR1 DFQATT, CDR2 SNEGSKA (reference sequence). V was cut by 2 bases and J by 0 bases, with 20 bases left in between. Samples came from axillary lymph nodes draining the breast cancer. The chain joins TRBV20-1 to TRBJ1-6; D is unresolved. Sequencing input: axillary lymph node tissue. This receptor was obtained from a female donor with breast cancer. Some clones in this sample may be carry-over from other donors' samples. This chain's CDR3 is CSARPPGGPQSSYNSPLHF. CDR3 nucleotides: TGCAGTGCTAGACCTCCAGGTGGACCCCAGAGCTCCTATAATTCACCCCTCCACTTT.